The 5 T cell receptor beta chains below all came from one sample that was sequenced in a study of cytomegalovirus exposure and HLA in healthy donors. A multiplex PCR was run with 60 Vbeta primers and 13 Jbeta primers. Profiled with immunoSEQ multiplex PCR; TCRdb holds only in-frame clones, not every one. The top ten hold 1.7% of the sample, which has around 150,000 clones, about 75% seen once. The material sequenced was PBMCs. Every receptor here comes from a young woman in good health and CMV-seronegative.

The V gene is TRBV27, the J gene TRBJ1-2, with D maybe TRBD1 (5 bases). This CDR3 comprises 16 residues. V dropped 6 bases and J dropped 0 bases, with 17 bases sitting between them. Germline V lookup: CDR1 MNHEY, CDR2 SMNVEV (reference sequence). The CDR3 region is CASRNLVRGSNYGYTF. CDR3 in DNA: TGTGCCAGCAGAAATCTAGTAAGGGGATCTAACTATGGCTACACCTTC.

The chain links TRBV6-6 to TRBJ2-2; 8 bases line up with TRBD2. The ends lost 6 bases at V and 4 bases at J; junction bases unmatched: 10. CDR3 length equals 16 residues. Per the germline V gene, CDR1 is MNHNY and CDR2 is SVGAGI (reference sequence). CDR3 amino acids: CASREPGGESTGELFF. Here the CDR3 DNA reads TGTGCCAGCAGAGAGCCCGGGGGGGAGTCCACCGGGGAGCTGTTTTTT.

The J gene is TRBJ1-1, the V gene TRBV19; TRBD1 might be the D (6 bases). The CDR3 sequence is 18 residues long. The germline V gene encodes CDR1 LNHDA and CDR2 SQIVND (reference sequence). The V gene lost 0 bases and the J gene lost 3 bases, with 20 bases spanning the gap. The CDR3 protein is CASSIDPSPGAGDTEAFF. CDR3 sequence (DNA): TGTGCCAGTAGTATAGATCCTTCTCCGGGGGCGGGGGACACTGAAGCTTTCTTT.

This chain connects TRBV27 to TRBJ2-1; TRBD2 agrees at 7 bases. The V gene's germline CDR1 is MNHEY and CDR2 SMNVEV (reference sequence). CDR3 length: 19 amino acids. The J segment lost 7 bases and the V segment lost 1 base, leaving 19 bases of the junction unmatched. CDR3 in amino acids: CASSLLGPGGGRNRNEQFF. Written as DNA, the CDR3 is TGTGCCAGCAGTTTATTGGGCCCGGGGGGAGGGAGGAATAGGAATGAGCAGTTCTTC.

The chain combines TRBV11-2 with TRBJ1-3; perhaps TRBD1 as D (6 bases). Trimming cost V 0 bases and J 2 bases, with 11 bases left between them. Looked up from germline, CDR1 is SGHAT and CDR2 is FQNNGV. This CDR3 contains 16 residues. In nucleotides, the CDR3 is TGTGCCAGCAGCTTAGATCTCCCAGGGGCTGGAAACACCATATATTTT. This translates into CASSLDLPGAGNTIYF.